This passage covers 8 T cell receptor beta chains from one sample sequenced in a study of blood T cell repertoires in COVID-19. TCRdb's copy holds only in-frame clones and misses some; the assay was immunoSEQ multiplex PCR. The sample contains about 480,000 clones, more than 75% of which appear only once. Specimen: PBMCs or T cells enriched from blood (not recorded which). The source of these receptors is a woman in her thirties or forties who had recovered from COVID-19.

The gene calls are TRBV11-3 and TRBJ2-1; possibly TRBD2 for D (5 bases). V lost 2 bases and J lost 4, with 18 bases in between. The CDR3 covers 17 residues. Germline values: CDR1 SGHNT, CDR2 YENEEA. CDR3 protein: CASSLYSWSSKYNEQFF. In DNA, the CDR3 is TGTGCCAGCAGCTTATATTCGTGGTCTAGCAAATACAATGAGCAGTTCTTC. Combining the CDR3 with reference TRBV11-3 and TRBJ2-1 gives the whole variable domain EAGVVQSPRYKIIEKKQPVAFWCNPISGHNTLYWYLQNLGQGPELLIRYENEEAVDDSQLPKDRFSAERLKGVDSTLKIQPAELGDSAVYLCASSLYSWSSKYNEQFFGPGTRLTVL.

The chain employs TRBV12-5 and TRBJ1-5; 8 bases are a match to TRBD1. Per germline, CDR1 LGHNT and CDR2 FRNRAP. The CDR3 is 12 amino acids. V lost 4 bases to trimming and J lost 7 bases; unmatched junction nucleotides: 0. CDR3 in amino acids: CASGWDRQPQHF. The CDR3 DNA follows: TGTGCTAGTGGTTGGGACAGGCAGCCCCAGCATTTT. Drawing the rest from reference TRBV12-5 and TRBJ1-5, the complete variable domain is DARVTQTPRHKVTEMGQEVTMRCQPILGHNTVFWYRQTMMQGLELLAYFRNRAPLDDSGMPKDRFSAEMPDATLATLKIQPSEPRDSAVYFCASGWDRQPQHFGDGTRLSIL.

The chain links TRBV29-1 to TRBJ2-5; D possibly corresponds to TRBD2 (7 bases). Germline V CDR1 and CDR2: SQVTM, ANQGSEA. The CDR3 length is 15 residues. The germline V and J ends were trimmed by 5 bases and 0 bases, with 16 bases remaining between them. The CDR3 sequence: CSVLGGRGYQETQYF. Written as DNA, the CDR3 is TGCAGCGTTCTGGGGGGGCGCGGGTACCAAGAGACCCAGTACTTC.

The CDR3 is CASFLSRDSHYGYTF. CDR3 coding DNA: TGTGCCAGCTTTCTATCGAGGGACAGCCACTATGGCTACACCTTC. The V and J genes are TRBV28 and TRBJ1-2, with 7 bases matching TRBD1. Losses at the gene ends were 8 bases for V and 3 bases for J; bases not matched to a gene: 12. CDR1 MDHEN and CDR2 SYDVKM come from the germline V gene. There are 15 residues in the CDR3.

The genes are TRBV6-2 or TRBV6-3 and TRBJ1-2; TRBD1 matches at 7 bases. Germline CDR1 and CDR2: MNHEY and SVGEGT. V shed 6 bases and J 1 base; nucleotides not matched to a gene: 14. This CDR3 comprises 17 residues. Here the CDR3 reads CASSATGILHFNYGYTF. The CDR3 coding sequence is TGTGCCAGCAGCGCGACAGGGATCCTCCATTTTAACTATGGCTACACCTTC.

CDR3: CASSLVGGRADGELFF. As DNA, the CDR3 is TGTGCCAGCAGCTTAGTTGGCGGGAGGGCCGACGGGGAGCTGTTTTTT. The rearrangement uses TRBV7-9 and TRBJ2-2; 9 bases line up with TRBD2. V trimming: 1 base; J trimming: 7 bases; junction bases outside the gene matches: 7. This CDR3 contains 16 residues. Germline V lookup: CDR1 SEHNR, CDR2 FQNEAQ (reference sequence).

This chain uses TRBV6-5 with TRBJ1-2; possible D gene TRBD1, 5 bases. Per germline, CDR1 MNHEY and CDR2 SVGAGI. This CDR3 contains 11 residues. V was trimmed by 11 bases and J by 4 bases, leaving 11 bases between them. In nucleotides, the CDR3 is TGTGCCGGCCCGACAGTCTATGGCTACACCTTC. As protein: CAGPTVYGYTF.

The chain couples TRBV27 to TRBJ1-3; D unresolved. Germline V gene data show CDR1 as MNHEY and CDR2 as SMNVEV (reference sequence). The CDR3 runs to 13 residues. The V end was cut by 6 bases, the J end by 7 bases, with 13 bases between. The CDR3 region has the DNA TGTGCCAGCAGCCTAAGAGGAGGCAACACCATATATTTT. Protein: CASSLRGGNTIYF.